The rows below give T cell receptor beta chains drawn from one sample of a study of T cell responses to AZD1222 COVID-19 vaccine. The table came from immunoSEQ multiplex PCR; TCRdb's copy has only in-frame clones and leaves some out. The sample gives approximately 200,000 clones, roughly 92% of which show up once; 0.95% to 1.1% is in the top ten. The material sequenced was peripheral blood, taken 28 days after the second AZD1222 dose. These receptors were obtained from an adult who received the AZD1222 COVID-19 vaccine. CDR3s leave out the opening cysteine and the closing phenylalanine or tryptophan.

v_call,j_call,cdr3_aa
TRBV4-3,TRBJ2-3,ASSQSPRDTQY
TRBV28,TRBJ1-1,ASRRRLGPDRNTEAF
TRBV5-6,TRBJ2-3,ASSLGGLAGGTDTQY
TRBV6-2/TRBV6-3,TRBJ1-1,ASSLGRTEAF
TRBV6-5,TRBJ1-5,ATKTSLNSNQPQH
TRBV15,TRBJ2-2,ATASGGYTGELF
TRBV7-9,TRBJ1-3,ASSLGDSGNTIY
TRBV28,TRBJ2-1,ASSLYGVSYNEQF
TRBV27,TRBJ2-2,ASSPPPGYTGELF
TRBV7-9,TRBJ1-5,ASSFSTGVVNQPQH
TRBV7-3,TRBJ2-3,ASSSSTDTQY
TRBV28,TRBJ2-1,ASSLLQALFSYNEQF
TRBV7-2,TRBJ1-4,ASSLSGTNEKLF
TRBV19,TRBJ2-7,ASSTTGRYEQY
TRBV21-1,TRBJ2-4,ASSCVAGVAKNIQY
TRBV2,TRBJ1-5,ASTSRGEPQH
TRBV5-1,TRBJ2-1,ASSLEASGDPQF
TRBV18,TRBJ1-2,ASSPPRRAHGYT
TRBV29-1,TRBJ1-2,SVGTQPNYGYT
TRBV4-1,TRBJ1-1,ASSPRAAANTEAF
TRBV7-3,TRBJ2-2,ASSPSPSQNTGELF
TRBV5-4,TRBJ2-3,ASSLRAGPTDTQY